This T cell receptor beta chain was identified during a study of T cell responses to AZD1222 COVID-19 vaccine. Clones were sequenced by immunoSEQ multiplex PCR, and TCRdb holds only the in-frame ones, with some missing. Of about 120,000 clones listed, more than 70% are singletons. From germline, CDR1 is LGHNA and CDR2 YNFKEQ. The CDR3 totals 14 residues. V dropped 1 base and J dropped 3 bases, with 6 bases sitting between them. The sequence derives from an adult in good health. This chain joins TRBV4-2 and TRBJ2-2; D possibly corresponds to TRBD1 (5 bases). Material: peripheral blood, obtained on day 0 of AZD1222 vaccination. The CDR3 sequence: CASSQARDTGELFF. As DNA, the CDR3 is TGTGCCAGCAGCCAAGCCAGGGACACCGGGGAGCTGTTTTTT.